The 29 T cell receptor beta chains in this list originate from one sample, sequenced in a study of T cell clones after liver transplantation. The method was immunoSEQ multiplex PCR; TCRdb's version includes in-frame clones alone and lacks a portion of them. The data show 75,000 to 100,000 clones, roughly 80% seen once. The material sequenced was CD4+ T cells from blood, taken approximately 3.5 years after liver transplant. These receptors were collected from a human patient who received a liver transplant. T cells may partly derive from the graft donor.

With regard to this clone: The same CDR3 also results from other DNA sequences found in this sample. The chain couples TRBV5-1 to TRBJ2-7; 9 positions match TRBD2. The V gene's germline CDR1 is SGHRS and CDR2 YFSETQ. Unmatched junction bases numbered 11, after V lost 4 bases and J lost 0 bases. This CDR3 has 17 amino acids. The DNA for the CDR3 is TGCGCCAGCAGCCCAAACCCCACTAGCGGGTACTCCTACGAGCAGTACTTC. This encodes CASSPNPTSGYSYEQYF.

This clone was detected ten times or more. The chain recombines TRBV5-1 with TRBJ2-3, with D maybe TRBD1 (6 bases). This CDR3 is 15 amino acids long. Trimming shortened V by 4 bases and J by 0 bases, and 12 bases separated the two germline ends. CDR1 and CDR2 (germline): SGHRS, YFSETQ. The CDR3 region has the DNA TGCGCCAGCAGCACCTGGACAGCAAGCACAGATACGCAGTATTTT. It translates to CASSTWTASTDTQYF.

This clone was counted once. The chain uses TRBV11-2 and TRBJ2-7; 9 bases align to TRBD2. There are 12 residues in the CDR3. V was pared by 7 bases and J by 7 bases, with 5 bases of the junction left unmatched. Germline loops: CDR1 SGHAT, CDR2 FQNNGV. DNA of the CDR3: TGTGCCAGCACCACCCTAGCGGGGGAGCAGTACTTC. This sequence encodes CASTTLAGEQYF. Using reference TRBV11-2 and TRBJ2-7 for the parts outside the CDR3, the full variable domain is EAGVAQSPRYKIIEKRQSVAFWCNPISGHATLYWYQQILGQGPKLLIQFQNNGVVDDSQLPKDRFSAERLKGVDSTLKIQPAKLEDSAVYLCASTTLAGEQYFGPGTRLTVT.

This clone turned up a few times. This chain connects TRBV28 to TRBJ1-1, with a weak D call TRBD1 (5 bases). The CDR3 extends over 14 amino acids. The germline CDR1 and CDR2 sequences are MDHEN and SYDVKM. The germline V and J ends were trimmed by 2 bases and 3 bases, with 10 bases remaining between them. This CDR3 is CASSLPQGYTEAFF. The CDR3 nucleotides read TGTGCCAGCAGTTTACCGCAGGGTTACACTGAAGCTTTCTTT.

The J gene is TRBJ2-5, the V gene TRBV7-9, with 11 bases fitting TRBD2. This CDR3 has 17 amino acids. Germline CDR1 SEHNR, CDR2 FQNEAQ (reference sequence). V was pared by 4 bases and J by 2 bases, with 9 bases of the junction left unmatched. The CDR3 DNA reads as TGTGCCAGCAGCTCCGTATCGACTAGCGGGATTCAAGAGACCCAGTACTTC. It is translated as CASSSVSTSGIQETQYF.

The chain joins TRBV5-1 to TRBJ2-7; D call uncertain. Germline CDR1 reads SGHRS; CDR2 reads YFSETQ. V dropped 4 bases and J dropped 5 bases, with 7 bases sitting between them. There are 11 residues in the CDR3. DNA of the CDR3: TGCGCCAGCAGCAAGGCCGACGAGCAGTACTTC. Translation gives CASSKADEQYF.

J is TRBJ2-5 and V is TRBV10-2, with TRBD1 as a possible D gene (6 bases). The CDR3 is made up of 13 amino acids. Germline V lookup: CDR1 WSHSY, CDR2 SAAADI. Trimming stripped 3 bases from V and 5 bases from J, with 10 bases between. The CDR3 region is CASSDTGRETQYF. The CDR3 bases are TGCGCCAGCAGTGATACAGGGCGGGAGACCCAGTACTTC.

The CDR3 reads CASSLTGVMNTEAFF. The DNA for the CDR3 is TGTGCCAGCAGTCTGACAGGCGTCATGAACACTGAAGCTTTCTTT. This sequence joins TRBV6-6 and TRBJ1-1; D is possibly TRBD1 (6 bases). The CDR3 spans 15 residues. V dropped 5 bases and J dropped 0 bases, with 13 bases sitting between them. Germline V CDR1 and CDR2: MNHNY, SVGAGI (reference sequence).

This clone showed up just once. This chain joins TRBV27 and TRBJ2-2, with no clear D. Germline V gene data show CDR1 as MNHEY and CDR2 as SMNVEV (reference sequence). V was cut by 5 bases and J by 5 bases, with 9 bases left in between. This CDR3 is 13 amino acids long. The CDR3 DNA is TGTGCCAGCAGTCACCCCCGAACCGGGGAGCTGTTTTTT. As protein: CASSHPRTGELFF.

This clone was seen more than once but under ten times. This chain joins TRBV5-4 and TRBJ1-2; D ambiguous. Germline lookup yields CDR1 SGHNT and CDR2 YYREEE (reference sequence). The CDR3 spans 13 residues. The germline V and J ends were trimmed by 4 bases and 2 bases, with 9 bases remaining between them. The CDR3 DNA reads as TGTGCCAGCAGCCCCTCCGGGAACTATGGCTACACCTTC. As protein: CASSPSGNYGYTF.

This chain links TRBV5-1 with TRBJ1-1; 8 bases map to TRBD1. The V gene end was trimmed by 1 base and the J gene end by 5 bases; junction bases not matched to a gene: 4. The CDR3 is 14 amino acids. Germline CDR1 SGHRS, CDR2 YFSETQ. CDR3 DNA: TGCGCCAGCAGCTTGATTGACAGGGGAACTGAAGCTTTCTTT. This encodes CASSLIDRGTEAFF.

In its sample, this clone was seen a few times. The chain links TRBV27 to TRBJ2-7, with D possibly being TRBD1 or TRBD2 (5 bases each). CDR1 and CDR2 from the germline V gene are MNHEY and SMNVEV (reference sequence). CDR3 length equals 15 residues. Trimming cost V 0 bases and J 2 bases, with 11 bases left between them. The CDR3 bases are TGTGCCAGCAGTTTATCCGGGACGGTTACCTACGAGCAGTACTTC. Protein product: CASSLSGTVTYEQYF.

This clone was counted only a few times. The gene calls are TRBV6-1 and TRBJ2-7; D not certain. The germline V gene has CDR1 MNHNS and CDR2 SASEGT. CDR3 size: 11 residues. V lost 6 bases and J lost 2, with 5 bases in between. The CDR3 reads CASRTTYEQYF. The CDR3, as DNA: TGTGCCAGCAGGACCACCTACGAGCAGTACTTC.

The rearrangement joins TRBV4-3 to TRBJ2-7; weak D call: TRBD2 (6 bases). In germline, CDR1 is LGHNA, CDR2 YSLEER. The CDR3 is 15 amino acids. Trimming took 0 bases from V and 7 from J, leaving 16 bases between them. The CDR3 DNA follows: TGCGCCAGCAGCCAAGAATGGCAGGGAGGTGGTGAGCAGTACTTC. It yields the protein CASSQEWQGGGEQYF.

V is TRBV6-1 and J is TRBJ2-5; D might be TRBD1 (6 bases). V lost 7 bases and J 3 bases, leaving 18 bases between the germline ends. Germline V lookup: CDR1 MNHNS, CDR2 SASEGT. The CDR3 consists of 15 residues. Written as DNA, the CDR3 is TGTGCCAGCAACCCTCAGGGGATCGCGGAAGAGACCCAGTACTTC. Protein: CASNPQGIAEETQYF.

This clone occurred a few times. V usage is TRBV4-3 and J usage is TRBJ2-3; no firm D call. Deletions cut 0 bases from V and 4 bases from J, with 8 bases between. Germline V gene lookup returns CDR1 LGHNA and CDR2 YSLEER. The CDR3 is 14 amino acids. In DNA, the CDR3 is TGCGCCAGCAGCCAAGAAAGGGTACCAGATACGCAGTATTTT. It encodes CASSQERVPDTQYF.

J is TRBJ2-4 and V is TRBV6-6, with D perhaps TRBD1 or TRBD2 (7 bases each). Trimming took off 0 bases at V and 6 bases at J, with 15 bases between the two ends. The length of the CDR3 is 16 residues. Germline V gene data show CDR1 as MNHNY and CDR2 as SVGAGI (reference sequence). The CDR3 region is CASSYSRSRGGNIQYF. CDR3 nucleotides: TGTGCCAGCAGTTACTCGAGGAGCAGGGGGGGAAACATTCAGTACTTC.

This chain connects TRBV25-1 to TRBJ1-4; D is undetermined. This CDR3 has 16 residues. Germline values: CDR1 MGHDK, CDR2 SYGVNS. Trimming took off 3 bases at V and 0 bases at J, with 11 bases between the two ends. The CDR3 DNA is TGTGCCAGCAGTGAGGGCCATATTGCAACTAATGAAAAACTGTTTTTT. Its translation is CASSEGHIATNEKLFF.

The V gene is TRBV18, the J gene TRBJ1-2, with D uncertain. CDR1 and CDR2 from the germline V gene are KGHSH and LQKENI. V shed 6 bases and J shed 2 bases, with 13 bases lying between them. The CDR3 runs to 14 residues. The CDR3 loop reads CASSRHPLNYGYTF. The DNA for the CDR3 is TGTGCCAGCTCCCGTCATCCGCTCAACTATGGCTACACCTTC.

J is TRBJ1-3 and V is TRBV5-6; unclear D gene. The CDR3 contains 14 residues. Deletions cut 3 bases from V and 7 bases from J, with 14 bases between. Germline V lookup: CDR1 SGHDT, CDR2 YYEEEE. The CDR3 reads CASSWTGNPNTIYF. As DNA, the CDR3 is TGTGCCAGCAGCTGGACCGGGAATCCGAACACCATATATTTT.

This sequence joins TRBV18 and TRBJ1-1, with 11 bases lining up with TRBD1. After removal of 5 bases from V and 3 bases from J, the junction contained 5 bases not matched to a gene. This CDR3 is built from 15 residues. Germline values: CDR1 KGHSH, CDR2 LQKENI. The CDR3 DNA sequence: TGTGCCAGCTCATATCCGGGACAGGGGGACACTGAAGCTTTCTTT. Protein sequence: CASSYPGQGDTEAFF.

This clone has just one count. The J gene is TRBJ2-3, the V gene TRBV5-1, with D perhaps matching TRBD2 (6 bases). This CDR3 spans 14 amino acids. Per germline, CDR1 SGHRS and CDR2 YFSETQ. CDR3 protein: CATMRGDGTDTQYF. DNA of the CDR3: TGCGCAACAATGCGGGGCGACGGCACAGATACGCAGTATTTT.

The chain has TRBV5-4 and TRBJ2-5; 7 bases match TRBD1. Germline CDR1 SGHNT, CDR2 YYREEE (reference sequence). The CDR3 consists of 12 residues. Trimming cost V 1 base and J 7 bases; bases outside gene matches: 1. The CDR3 DNA reads as TGTGCCAGCAGCTTGCGGACAGGGACCCAGTACTTC. It yields the protein CASSLRTGTQYF.

The chain recombines TRBV6-5 with TRBJ2-1; D perhaps matches TRBD1 (5 bases). The V gene's germline CDR1 is MNHEY and CDR2 SVGAGI. Trimming removed 5 bases at V and 5 bases at J, with 16 bases between. This CDR3 region has 15 residues. The CDR3 is CASSTRTRTDNEQFF. CDR3 sequence (DNA): TGTGCCAGCAGTACCCGGACACGGACGGACAATGAGCAGTTCTTC.

The chain has TRBV28 and TRBJ2-1; TRBD2 aligns across 7 bases. CDR1 is MDHEN and CDR2 is SYDVKM in the germline V gene. The V segment lost 6 bases and the J segment 5 bases; nucleotides outside the gene matches: 7. CDR3 length: 14 amino acids. CDR3: CASSPALADNEQFF. In nucleotides, the CDR3 is TGTGCCAGCAGCCCCGCGCTAGCGGACAATGAGCAGTTCTTC.

The chain is built from TRBV10-3 and TRBJ2-1; D is uncertain. Germline assignment: CDR1 ENHRY and CDR2 SYGVKD. Trimming cost V 5 bases and J 6 bases, with 5 bases left between them. The CDR3 runs to 11 residues. The DNA of the CDR3 is TGTGCCATCAGTTTAAGCAATGAGCAGTTCTTC. This encodes CAISLSNEQFF.

The V gene is TRBV5-1, the J gene TRBJ2-3; 9 positions match TRBD1. J was trimmed by 4 bases and V by 3 bases; bases with no gene match: 3. CDR3 size: 14 residues. From germline, CDR1 is SGHRS and CDR2 YFSETQ. The CDR3 DNA reads TGCGCCAGCAGCTCGGACAGGGGTGCAGATACGCAGTATTTT. Protein sequence: CASSSDRGADTQYF.

This chain uses TRBV7-2 with TRBJ2-7, with unresolved D. The CDR3 length is 13 residues. Germline CDR1 reads SGHTA; CDR2 reads FQGNSA. Trimming removed 1 base from V and 2 bases from J, with 6 bases in between. CDR3 residues: CASSLEGPYEQYF. CDR3 in DNA: TGTGCCAGCAGCTTAGAAGGCCCCTACGAGCAGTACTTC.

The gene calls are TRBV10-2 and TRBJ2-5; unclear D gene. V was trimmed by 1 base and J by 2 bases, leaving 8 bases between them. Germline CDR1 and CDR2: WSHSY and SAAADI. This CDR3 region has 14 residues. CDR3 sequence (DNA): TGCGCCAGCAGTGAGTTCTCGGGTCAAGAGACCCAGTACTTC. It translates to CASSEFSGQETQYF.